The rows below give T cell receptor beta chains drawn from one sample of a study of blood T cell repertoires in COVID-19. Method: immunoSEQ multiplex PCR; TCRdb's copy keeps in-frame clones and lacks some. The sample lists 250,000 to 300,000 clones; about 89% were seen once. The sequencing sample was made of peripheral blood. The receptors shown here come from a man aged 35 to 55 with acute or convalescent COVID-19. The CDR3 runs from the conserved cysteine through the conserved F or W. Fields, in order: J gene, D gene, V gene, CDR3 protein. A D gene is named only where the DNA matches it firmly.

j_gene: TRBJ1-1
d_gene: TRBD1
v_gene: TRBV19
CDR3aa: CASFQGATEAFF

j_gene: TRBJ1-2
d_gene: .
v_gene: TRBV5-1
CDR3aa: CASSLRGTSESYTF

j_gene: TRBJ1-5
d_gene: .
v_gene: TRBV7-2
CDR3aa: CASSLDGGVRPQHF

j_gene: TRBJ1-1
d_gene: .
v_gene: TRBV10-2
CDR3aa: CASTLLTFEAEAFF

j_gene: TRBJ1-4
d_gene: .
v_gene: TRBV2
CDR3aa: CASTKSGGTNEKLFF

j_gene: TRBJ2-7
d_gene: .
v_gene: TRBV21-1
CDR3aa: CASSPRDSESYEQYF

j_gene: TRBJ1-1
d_gene: .
v_gene: TRBV2
CDR3aa: CASSGRVVNTEAFF

j_gene: TRBJ2-6
d_gene: .
v_gene: TRBV15
CDR3aa: CATSRVYSGANVLTF

j_gene: TRBJ2-2
d_gene: .
v_gene: TRBV12-5
CDR3aa: CASGLVSGVGTGELFF

j_gene: TRBJ2-1
d_gene: TRBD2
v_gene: TRBV6-5
CDR3aa: CASSFGGSSYNEQFF

j_gene: TRBJ2-7
d_gene: .
v_gene: TRBV18
CDR3aa: CASSEWHQGDEQYF

j_gene: TRBJ2-7
d_gene: TRBD1
v_gene: TRBV5-8
CDR3aa: CASILTGGTYEQYF

j_gene: TRBJ2-3
d_gene: TRBD2
v_gene: TRBV29-1
CDR3aa: CSGRGEDTQYF

j_gene: TRBJ1-1
d_gene: .
v_gene: TRBV19
CDR3aa: CALEGGVLNTEAFF

j_gene: TRBJ2-7
d_gene: TRBD1
v_gene: TRBV4-2
CDR3aa: CASSLGGTGGEQYF

j_gene: TRBJ2-7
d_gene: TRBD1
v_gene: TRBV5-8
CDR3aa: CASSWDRGPYEQYF

j_gene: TRBJ1-1
d_gene: .
v_gene: TRBV19
CDR3aa: CASSISGHLNTEAFF

j_gene: TRBJ2-2
d_gene: .
v_gene: TRBV5-5
CDR3aa: CATALWTSNTGELFF

j_gene: TRBJ2-1
d_gene: TRBD2
v_gene: TRBV5-5
CDR3aa: CASTSGASGTYNEQFF

j_gene: TRBJ2-7
d_gene: TRBD2
v_gene: TRBV5-1
CDR3aa: CASSLGLAGGEQYF

j_gene: TRBJ1-5
d_gene: .
v_gene: TRBV18
CDR3aa: CASSPRAGEPQHF

j_gene: TRBJ1-1
d_gene: .
v_gene: TRBV28
CDR3aa: CASSLWPDEAFF

j_gene: TRBJ2-1
d_gene: TRBD1
v_gene: TRBV5-6
CDR3aa: CASSSLRQGSDEQFF

j_gene: TRBJ1-2
d_gene: .
v_gene: TRBV6-5
CDR3aa: CASSYDVGSGYGYTF

j_gene: TRBJ1-2
d_gene: TRBD1
v_gene: TRBV5-1
CDR3aa: CASSPGTVYGYTF

j_gene: TRBJ2-3
d_gene: .
v_gene: TRBV19
CDR3aa: CASSIDSRVYTQYF

j_gene: TRBJ1-1
d_gene: TRBD1
v_gene: TRBV2
CDR3aa: CASRADRVWAEAFF

j_gene: TRBJ2-3
d_gene: .
v_gene: TRBV7-9
CDR3aa: CASSLENTDSDTQYF

j_gene: TRBJ2-3
d_gene: TRBD1
v_gene: TRBV6-5
CDR3aa: CASRDRLTDTQYF

j_gene: TRBJ2-7
d_gene: .
v_gene: TRBV10-3
CDR3aa: CAISGGGRGNYEQYF

j_gene: TRBJ1-2
d_gene: .
v_gene: TRBV19
CDR3aa: CASSIGQTWGYTF

j_gene: TRBJ1-3
d_gene: .
v_gene: TRBV19
CDR3aa: CASSQGLAGNTIYF

j_gene: TRBJ2-3
d_gene: TRBD1
v_gene: TRBV5-4
CDR3aa: CASSYRGRTDTQYF

j_gene: TRBJ1-1
d_gene: .
v_gene: TRBV19
CDR3aa: CASSQGYGTEAFF

j_gene: TRBJ2-3
d_gene: .
v_gene: TRBV9
CDR3aa: CASSVARGDTQYF

j_gene: TRBJ1-6
d_gene: TRBD1
v_gene: TRBV3-1/TRBV3-2
CDR3aa: CASSQGQGAITPLHF

j_gene: TRBJ2-7
d_gene: .
v_gene: TRBV6-1
CDR3aa: CASSEAGRNYEQYF

j_gene: TRBJ2-1
d_gene: .
v_gene: TRBV11-1
CDR3aa: CASSLERLGNEQFF

j_gene: TRBJ1-1
d_gene: TRBD1
v_gene: TRBV4-1
CDR3aa: CASSHPGTGGARTAEAFF

j_gene: TRBJ2-2
d_gene: .
v_gene: TRBV15
CDR3aa: CATSRGRVTNTGELFF

j_gene: TRBJ1-1
d_gene: .
v_gene: TRBV5-1
CDR3aa: CASTRTVNTEAFF

j_gene: TRBJ1-1
d_gene: .
v_gene: TRBV29-1
CDR3aa: CSALRGMNTEAFF

j_gene: TRBJ2-1
d_gene: TRBD1
v_gene: TRBV2
CDR3aa: CASTLTGDEQFF

j_gene: TRBJ1-1
d_gene: .
v_gene: TRBV19
CDR3aa: CASSRQGSATFF

j_gene: TRBJ2-6
d_gene: .
v_gene: TRBV5-4
CDR3aa: CASSQGTLPVPGANVLTF

j_gene: TRBJ2-3
d_gene: TRBD1
v_gene: TRBV13
CDR3aa: CASSSPTGGRPTDTQYF

j_gene: TRBJ2-7
d_gene: TRBD2
v_gene: TRBV25-1
CDR3aa: CASSVAGTSGVYEQYF

j_gene: TRBJ1-3
d_gene: .
v_gene: TRBV29-1
CDR3aa: CSAGSYSGNTIYF

j_gene: TRBJ1-3
d_gene: .
v_gene: TRBV6-1
CDR3aa: CASSEGLGSPTYF

j_gene: TRBJ2-7
d_gene: TRBD1
v_gene: TRBV12-5
CDR3aa: CASGLIIRGGQPYEQYF